These 23 T cell receptor beta chains were all obtained from the same sample, sequenced in a study of shared clonotypes between healthy human individuals. Measured with immunoSEQ multiplex PCR; TCRdb has only the in-frame clones, and not every one. The sample comprises roughly 2,300,000 clones, 80% to 95% of which are singletons, and 0.3% to 0.4% rests with the top ten. Material for sequencing was naive CD4+ T cells from PBMCs. This sample's subset: CD45RA+ positively selected. The receptors derive from a man aged 18-30 years in good health. Some clones in this sample may be carry-over from other donors' samples.

The chain joins TRBV5-1 to TRBJ2-7; TRBD1 matches 8 bases. The CDR3 extends over 15 amino acids. V shed 0 bases, J shed 5 bases, and the junction held 7 bases outside the gene matches. Per germline, CDR1 SGHRS and CDR2 YFSETQ. Here the CDR3 DNA reads TGCGCCAGCAGCTTGGCGGCGACAGGGGACCACGAGCAGTACTTC. This codes for CASSLAATGDHEQYF.

The CDR3 reads CASSQKSTGDSSADTQYF. Written as DNA, the CDR3 is TGTGCCAGCTCACAGAAATCAACCGGGGACTCTTCTGCCGATACGCAGTATTTT. This rearrangement joins TRBV18 to TRBJ2-3, with a tentative D call TRBD2 (6 bases). The CDR3 has 18 amino acids. The germline V gene has CDR1 KGHSH and CDR2 LQKENI. Trimming cost V 4 bases and J 6 bases, with 26 bases left between them.

The genes are TRBV10-3 and TRBJ1-2, with 8 bases matching TRBD1. With V trimmed by 6 bases and J by 8 bases, 11 bases remained unmatched. The CDR3 loop spans 14 amino acids. Germline CDR1 is ENHRY and CDR2 is SYGVKD. The CDR3, as DNA: TGTGCCATCAGGAAAGGACAGGGTCTTTCGGGCTACACCTTC. It encodes CAIRKGQGLSGYTF.

J is TRBJ1-4 and V is TRBV25-1; D might be TRBD1 (5 bases). The V gene lost 3 bases and the J gene lost 1 base, with 6 bases spanning the gap. The CDR3 has 14 amino acids. CDR1 is MGHDK, CDR2 SYGVNS, per germline. CDR3 DNA sequence: TGTGCCAGCAGTGAGCAGGGAACTAATGAAAAACTGTTTTTT. Its translation is CASSEQGTNEKLFF.

This sequence joins TRBV5-1 and TRBJ1-2; 7 nucleotides align to TRBD1. This CDR3 has 15 residues. The germline gives CDR1 SGHRS, CDR2 YFSETQ. J lost 4 bases, V lost 4 bases, and 10 bases had no gene match. Here the CDR3 reads CASSPGQISLYGYTF. Here the CDR3 DNA reads TGCGCCAGCAGCCCGGGACAGATAAGCCTCTATGGCTACACCTTC.

V gene TRBV28 combines with J gene TRBJ1-5; perhaps TRBD1 as D (6 bases). This CDR3 is built from 15 residues. V was trimmed by 6 bases and J by 6 bases, leaving 18 bases between them. The V gene's germline CDR1 is MDHEN and CDR2 SYDVKM. The CDR3 sequence: CASSPRGGWFQPQHF. Here the CDR3 DNA reads TGTGCCAGCAGCCCCCGAGGGGGGTGGTTTCAGCCCCAGCATTTT. Supplemented by reference TRBV28 and TRBJ1-5, the full variable domain reads DVKVTQSSRYLVKRTGEKVFLECVQDMDHENMFWYRQDPGLGLRLIYFSYDVKMKEKGDIPEGYSVSREKKERFSLILESASTNQTSMYLCASSPRGGWFQPQHFGDGTRLSIL.

This clone has only one observation. The chain couples TRBV4-1 to TRBJ2-5, with D tentatively TRBD1 or TRBD2 (6 bases each). Germline CDR1 and CDR2: MGHRA and YSYEKL. V was pared by 4 bases and J by 1 base, with 16 bases between. The CDR3 spans 16 residues. As DNA, the CDR3 is TGCGCCAGCAGCCCCCCGGGGGCAGGGAGCCAAGAGACCCAGTACTTC. It yields the protein CASSPPGAGSQETQYF.

The V gene is TRBV30, the J gene TRBJ2-5; weak D call: TRBD1 (6 bases). The CDR3 length is 11 residues. V was clipped by 3 bases and J by 11 bases, with 13 bases between them. Per the germline V gene, CDR1 is GTSNPN and CDR2 is SVGIG (reference sequence). The CDR3 DNA follows: TGTGCCTGGAGCGCCCGGGACATACAGTACTTC. Protein sequence: CAWSARDIQYF.

The chain links TRBV6-5 to TRBJ1-1; D may be TRBD1 (5 bases). Germline CDR1 MNHEY, CDR2 SVGAGI. The CDR3 runs 14 residues. The germline V and J ends were trimmed by 4 bases and 1 base, with 10 bases remaining between them. The CDR3 region has the DNA TGTGCCAGCAGTTTCTCGACAGCGAACACTGAAGCTTTCTTT. Protein: CASSFSTANTEAFF.

The chain links TRBV30 to TRBJ2-2; D gene ambiguous. The length of the CDR3 is 13 residues. V was cut by 1 base and J by 6 bases, with 9 bases left in between. Germline V lookup: CDR1 GTSNPN, CDR2 SVGIG (reference sequence). CDR3 nucleotide sequence: TGTGCCTGGAGTGGGGTAGTGGCCGGGGAGCTGTTTTTT. Translation gives CAWSGVVAGELFF.

The chain has TRBV7-3 and TRBJ1-3, with no clear D. This CDR3 is 15 amino acids long. Between the trimmed V and J ends, which lost 2 bases and 4 bases, there was a span of 12 bases. Germline V gene sequence: CDR1 SGHTA, CDR2 FQGTGA. CDR3 in amino acids: CASSLGLPGGNTIYF. CDR3 coding DNA: TGTGCCAGCAGCTTAGGTCTTCCCGGGGGAAACACCATATATTTT. Full variable domain (outside the CDR3, taken from reference TRBV7-3 and TRBJ1-3): GAGVSQTPSNKVTEKGKYVELRCDPISGHTALYWYRQSLGQGPEFLIYFQGTGAADDSGLPNDRFFAVRPEGSVSTLKIQRTERGDSAVYLCASSLGLPGGNTIYFGEGSWLTVV.

The chain has TRBV30 and TRBJ2-1, with TRBD2 matching over 7 bases. Germline V gene sequence: CDR1 GTSNPN, CDR2 SVGIG (reference sequence). Trimming at V came to 2 bases and at J to 3 bases, leaving 7 bases not matched to a gene. CDR3 length: 15 amino acids. Here the CDR3 DNA reads TGTGCCTGGAGTAAGGCTAGCGGCTTCTACAATGAGCAGTTCTTC. This translates into CAWSKASGFYNEQFF.

The chain joins TRBV7-9 to TRBJ2-1, with unresolved D. The V and J ends lost 1 base and 9 bases respectively, with 16 bases between them. Germline lookup yields CDR1 SEHNR and CDR2 FQNEAQ (reference sequence). The CDR3 consists of 15 residues. The CDR3 nucleotides are TGTGCCAGCAGCTTAGAGGGTCGTGGTTCCGGTGAGCAGTTCTTC. Translating it yields CASSLEGRGSGEQFF.

The CDR3 DNA reads TGTGCCAGCAGCCTCAGTTTTTACTATGGCTACACCTTC. Protein sequence: CASSLSFYYGYTF. The chain uses TRBV6-5 and TRBJ1-2; D unresolved. From germline, CDR1 is MNHEY and CDR2 SVGAGI. The CDR3 extends over 13 amino acids. The V end was cut by 6 bases, the J end by 3 bases, with 11 bases between.

The chain links TRBV28 to TRBJ1-1; D not resolved. This CDR3 spans 13 amino acids. The germline V and J ends were trimmed by 7 bases and 0 bases, with 9 bases remaining between them. From germline, CDR1 is MDHEN and CDR2 SYDVKM. The CDR3 DNA sequence: TGTGCCAGCAAAGGGCGGTTGAACACTGAAGCTTTCTTT. Protein product: CASKGRLNTEAFF. The full variable domain, in which reference TRBV28 and TRBJ1-1 provide the parts outside the CDR3, is DVKVTQSSRYLVKRTGEKVFLECVQDMDHENMFWYRQDPGLGLRLIYFSYDVKMKEKGDIPEGYSVSREKKERFSLILESASTNQTSMYLCASKGRLNTEAFFGQGTRLTVV.

The V and J genes are TRBV7-2 and TRBJ2-3; 7 bases fit TRBD2. The CDR3 sequence is 11 residues long. Looked up from germline, CDR1 is SGHTA and CDR2 is FQGNSA. Germline trimming cut 6 bases from V and 6 bases from J; bases unmatched to any gene: 0. The CDR3 nucleotides read TGTGCCAGCAGGGGGGGGGATACGCAGTATTTT. It codes for CASRGGDTQYF.

The chain carries TRBV5-4 and TRBJ2-1; 7 bases agree with TRBD2. CDR1 and CDR2 from the germline V gene are SGHNT and YYREEE (reference sequence). This CDR3 has 15 amino acids. The junction had 17 bases not matched to a gene; V was cut back by 7 bases and J by 10 bases. The CDR3 bases are TGTGCCAGCTCCGTGACCGGGCGCGCCGGGAGGGAGCAGTTCTTC. Protein: CASSVTGRAGREQFF.

For this clone: The sample holds other DNA sequences that translate to the same CDR3. The CDR3 loop reads CSAGGQPQHF. CDR3 bases: TGCAGTGCTGGCGGTCAGCCCCAGCATTTT. The rearrangement links TRBV20-1 to TRBJ1-5; D uncertain. This CDR3 has 10 residues. Germline values: CDR1 DFQATT, CDR2 SNEGSKA (reference sequence). The V and J ends lost 5 bases and 6 bases respectively, with 5 bases between them.

This sequence joins TRBV2 and TRBJ2-7, with 14 bases aligning to TRBD2. Unmatched junction bases numbered 9, after V lost 6 bases and J lost 5 bases. This CDR3 has 16 residues. Germline V gene data show CDR1 as SNHLY and CDR2 as FYNNEI. Here the CDR3 DNA reads TGTGCCAGCAGGGGGACTAGCGGGAGTAGTTCCCACGAGCAGTACTTC. It codes for CASRGTSGSSSHEQYF. The full variable domain, completed using reference TRBV2 and TRBJ2-7, is EPEVTQTPSHQVTQMGQEVILRCVPISNHLYFYWYRQILGQKVEFLVSFYNNEISEKSEIFDDQFSVERPDGSNFTLKIRSTKLEDSAMYFCASRGTSGSSSHEQYFGPGTRLTVT.

This sequence joins TRBV25-1 and TRBJ2-5, with D perhaps matching TRBD2 (7 bases). Germline CDR1 and CDR2: MGHDK and SYGVNS. The CDR3 totals 14 residues. Trimming left V 4 bases short and J 5 bases short, with 14 bases between. The CDR3 DNA reads as TGTGCCAGCAGTGTGGGGGGGCCCGGGGAGACCCAGTACTTC. This codes for CASSVGGPGETQYF.

The genes are TRBV5-6 and TRBJ2-4; possibly TRBD1 for D (6 bases). Trimming removed 3 bases from V and 1 base from J, with 11 bases in between. Germline CDR1 SGHDT, CDR2 YYEEEE. The CDR3 has 15 residues. The CDR3 is CASSWLGAAKNIQYF. In nucleotides, the CDR3 is TGTGCCAGCAGCTGGCTGGGGGCGGCCAAAAACATTCAGTACTTC.

In this sample, this clone turned up once. V and J are TRBV4-2 and TRBJ1-2; D gene ambiguous. Germline lookup yields CDR1 LGHNA and CDR2 YNFKEQ. The ends were cut back, 5 bases at V and 2 bases at J, with 12 bases in the middle. The CDR3 is made up of 14 amino acids. DNA for the CDR3: TGTGCCAGCAGCTTGGCTGCGTTAAACTATGGCTACACCTTC. Translation gives CASSLAALNYGYTF.

This clone showed up just once. The chain is built from TRBV4-3 and TRBJ2-2, with 7 positions matching TRBD2. This CDR3 is 17 amino acids long. Unmatched junction bases numbered 13, after V lost 0 bases and J lost 9 bases. Germline V gives CDR1 LGHNA, CDR2 YSLEER. This CDR3 is CASSQELLAAYRRELFF. CDR3 bases: TGCGCCAGCAGCCAAGAATTGCTAGCGGCCTATAGAAGGGAGCTGTTTTTT.